This TCR beta chain was recovered during a study of T cell clonality in common variable immunodeficiency. Many counts were recorded for this clone. Its antigen is still unknown. Whole-study findings and limits: Reportedly, TCR beta sequences from common variable immunodeficiency showed fewer deletions and N-nucleotide insertions. T cell subpopulation sequencing would be needed to explain CVID clonality.

Using immunoSEQ multiplex PCR, the repertoire was profiled, and TCRdb retains in-frame clones only, with some absent. This record lists tens of thousands of clones, none seen once only, and the top ten clones contain 1.5% to 2%. Input material: peripheral blood mononuclear cells. This sequence was found in a person aged 18-70 years in good health.

CDR3 amino acids: CASSLGGTGDVNEQFF. The part of the CDR3 DNA that was read is TGTGCCAGCAGCTTAGGAGGGACAGGGGATGTGAATGAG. The chain combines TRBV7-8 with TRBJ2-1; 10 bases are a match to TRBD1. Sequencing ends 3 residues short of the CDR3 end; the germline J gene provides the rest. Germline V gene sequence: CDR1 SGHVS, CDR2 FQNEAQ. V was pared by 1 base and J by 7 bases, with 7 bases of the junction left unmatched. The CDR3 contains 16 residues.